This T cell receptor beta chain was captured in a study of cytomegalovirus exposure and HLA in healthy donors. Study results and caveats: In a later analysis, TCR beta V- and J-gene trimming was associated with a missense DCLRE1C variant.

V shed 4 bases, J shed 5 bases, and the junction held 8 bases outside the gene matches. The CDR3 length is 14 residues. For this clone: The antigen is unknown.

Primers included in the PCR were 60 Vbeta and 13 Jbeta primers. Some clones are missing from TCRdb's copy, which holds only in-frame ones; the method was immunoSEQ multiplex PCR. The data show about 70,000 clones, about nine tenths seen once. The chain joins TRBV5-3 to TRBJ2-7; 8 positions agree with TRBD1. TRBV5-3 is noted as an ORF with a role that remains uncertain. Specimen: PBMCs. This sequence originates from a woman aged 30 to 39 in good health and CMV-seronegative. The DNA for the CDR3 is TGTGCCAGAAGCCCGGGACAGGCGAGCGACGAGCAGTACTTC. Translating it yields CARSPGQASDEQYF.